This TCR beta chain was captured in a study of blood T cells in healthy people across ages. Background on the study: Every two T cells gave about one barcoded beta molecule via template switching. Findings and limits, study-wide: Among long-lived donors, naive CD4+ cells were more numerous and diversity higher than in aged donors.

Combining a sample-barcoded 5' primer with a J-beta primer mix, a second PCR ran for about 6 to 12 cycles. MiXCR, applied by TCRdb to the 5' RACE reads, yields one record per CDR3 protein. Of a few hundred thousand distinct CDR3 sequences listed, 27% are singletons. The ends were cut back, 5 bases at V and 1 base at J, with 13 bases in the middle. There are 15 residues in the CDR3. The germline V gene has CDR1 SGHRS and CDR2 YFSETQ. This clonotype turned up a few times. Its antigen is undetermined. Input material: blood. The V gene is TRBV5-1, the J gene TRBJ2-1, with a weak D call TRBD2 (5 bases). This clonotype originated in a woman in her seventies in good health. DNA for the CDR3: TGCGCCAGCAGACTGGGGAGTGGATCCTACAATGAGCAGTTCTTC. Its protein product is CASRLGSGSYNEQFF.